This TCR beta chain originates from a study of type 1 regulatory T cells. Study information: This in vitro CD4 product, T-allo10, is enriched for Tr1 cells and alloantigen-specific.

From germline, CDR1 is MDHEN and CDR2 SYDVKM. Germline trimming cut 3 bases from V and 7 bases from J; bases unmatched to any gene: 11. There are 16 residues in the CDR3. Comment on this clonotype: The target antigen is unknown.

TCRdb redid the calling of the reads with MiXCR, one entry per CDR3 protein. The table has tens of thousands of distinct CDR3 sequences, 62% seen once. The sequence was obtained from a human donor in good health. What was sequenced was cultured non-Tr1 T cells, either the whole culture or a sorted T cell fraction (not recorded which). V gene TRBV28 combines with J gene TRBJ2-1, with TRBD2 matching over 8 bases. The DNA of the CDR3 is TGTGCCAGCAGTTTTAGGCGGGAGGCTAATCTTAATGAGCAGTTCTTC. Amino acids: CASSFRREANLNEQFF.